These 9 T cell receptor beta chains were sequenced from one sample in a study of blood T cell repertoires in COVID-19. Only in-frame clones appear in the TCRdb table, and some are missing; sequencing was by immunoSEQ multiplex PCR. The sample shows 250,000 or so clones, 85% to 90% of them seen only once. Sequencing was done on a sample of PBMCs or T cells enriched from blood (not recorded which). The receptors here all came from a man aged 35 to 55 who had recovered from COVID-19.

This sequence joins TRBV10-3 and TRBJ1-2; D uncertain. Trimming took off 7 bases at V and 2 bases at J, with 8 bases between the two ends. Per germline, CDR1 ENHRY and CDR2 SYGVKD. CDR3 length: 12 amino acids. The CDR3 is CAINRGNYGYTF. The CDR3 bases are TGTGCCATCAATCGAGGGAACTATGGCTACACCTTC.

This sequence joins TRBV30 and TRBJ2-1, with 9 positions matching TRBD2. This CDR3 is built from 14 residues. Germline trimming cut 3 bases from V and 8 bases from J; bases unmatched to any gene: 8. CDR1 GTSNPN and CDR2 SVGIG come from the germline V gene (reference sequence). The CDR3 region is CAWSPGLAPDEQFF. DNA of the CDR3: TGTGCCTGGAGCCCGGGACTAGCACCGGATGAGCAGTTCTTC.

V usage is TRBV10-3 and J usage is TRBJ2-3; 7 bases are shared with TRBD2. The CDR3 has 16 amino acids. The V and J ends lost 6 bases and 3 bases, in that order; junction bases with no gene match: 12. Germline lookup yields CDR1 ENHRY and CDR2 SYGVKD. Here the CDR3 DNA reads TGTGCCATCAGAGGGGACTACCTCGGGGTGACAGATACGCAGTATTTT. This translates into CAIRGDYLGVTDTQYF.

The rearrangement links TRBV29-1 to TRBJ1-2, with 7 bases fitting TRBD1. V was clipped by 4 bases and J by 3 bases; unmatched bases: 5. The CDR3 spans 13 residues. The V gene's germline CDR1 is SQVTM and CDR2 ANQGSEA. The CDR3 DNA reads as TGCAGCGTTGGAGGGGGCTTGGACTATGGCTACACCTTC. Encoded protein: CSVGGGLDYGYTF.

The CDR3 protein is CASSTRGLATNEKLFF. CDR3 nucleotide sequence: TGTGCCAGCTCAACTCGCGGGCTTGCAACTAATGAAAAACTGTTTTTT. The V and J genes are TRBV18 and TRBJ1-4, with no clear D. Germline assignment: CDR1 KGHSH and CDR2 LQKENI. The V gene lost 5 bases and the J gene lost 0 bases, with 13 bases spanning the gap. The CDR3 has 16 residues.

The rearrangement uses TRBV5-1 and TRBJ2-1; D is possibly TRBD2 (6 bases). V lost 0 bases, J lost 9 bases, and 16 bases lay in between. Germline V gene data show CDR1 as SGHRS and CDR2 as YFSETQ. The CDR3 runs to 15 residues. The CDR3 DNA reads TGCGCCAGCAGCTTGGAAGCGGGCCTGAGAGGTGAGCAGTTCTTC. Protein: CASSLEAGLRGEQFF.

The genes are TRBV7-2 and TRBJ2-2; 10 nucleotides agree with TRBD2. Germline CDR1 SGHTA, CDR2 FQGNSA. Losses at the gene ends were 2 bases for V and 0 bases for J; bases not matched to a gene: 6. The CDR3 totals 18 residues. CDR3 coding DNA: TGTGCCAGCAGCTTAAGCCTAGCGGGAGTGTCGAACACCGGGGAGCTGTTTTTT. It is translated as CASSLSLAGVSNTGELFF.

The chain links TRBV9 to TRBJ1-4, with 7 nucleotides matching TRBD1. CDR1 and CDR2 (germline): SGDLS, YYNGEE. The CDR3 is 16 amino acids. The junction had 6 bases not matched to a gene; V was cut back by 0 bases and J by 4 bases. CDR3 protein: CASSVGGGAGNEKLFF. DNA of the CDR3: TGTGCCAGCAGCGTAGGAGGGGGCGCGGGTAATGAAAAACTGTTTTTT. Drawing the rest from reference TRBV9 and TRBJ1-4, the complete variable domain is DSGVTQTPKHLITATGQRVTLRCSPRSGDLSVYWYQQSLDQGLQFLIQYYNGEERAKGNILERFSAQQFPDLHSELNLSSLELGDSALYFCASSVGGGAGNEKLFFGSGTQLSVL.

The V gene is TRBV5-1, the J gene TRBJ2-3, with 13 positions matching TRBD2. Trimming removed 4 bases from V and 6 bases from J; junction bases left unmatched: 8. The germline CDR1 and CDR2 sequences are SGHRS and YFSETQ. The CDR3 runs to 16 residues. CDR3 loop: CASSLRTSGRSDTQYF. CDR3 sequence (DNA): TGCGCCAGCAGCCTAAGGACTAGCGGGAGAAGTGATACGCAGTATTTT.